This T cell receptor beta chain derives from a study of early T cells in non-severe SARS-CoV-2 infection. Study at large: Whole-blood bulk RNA, unsorted, was sequenced, and chains were unpaired.

Study observations and caveats: Missing private and CD4 specificities, VDJdb matching favored anti-spike CD8 responses.

Individual cDNA molecules received unique molecular identifiers during library preparation. One entry per CDR3 protein, called by TCRdb with MiXCR from the 5' RACE reads. The sample has roughly 28,000 distinct CDR3 sequences, 4% to 5.5% seen once; the top ten hold about 2.5%. This clonotype was counted between two and nine times. Its antigen is currently unknown. This clonotype was sampled from an adult who was a healthcare worker with PCR-confirmed SARS-CoV-2 infection or an uninfected control (not recorded which). The sample was whole blood.

The CDR3 nucleotides read TGCAGCGTGAGGCGGGGGGGAACCTACAATGAGCAGTTCTTC. It codes for CSVRRGGTYNEQFF. The chain is built from TRBV29-1 and TRBJ2-1, with 9 bases aligning to TRBD2. Per germline, CDR1 SQVTM and CDR2 ANQGSEA. The trim removed 6 bases at V and 2 bases at J, leaving 5 bases unmatched. The CDR3 has 14 residues.